This T cell receptor beta chain was identified during a study of cytomegalovirus exposure and HLA in healthy donors. Germline-derived CDR1 and CDR2 are SGHRS and YFSETQ. The CDR3 is 15 residues long. The V and J ends lost 3 bases and 2 bases, in that order; junction bases with no gene match: 7. PCR primers comprised 60 Vbeta and 13 Jbeta primers. TCRdb's copy holds only in-frame clones and misses some; the assay was immunoSEQ multiplex PCR. Of some 170,000 clones listed, 75% were seen once; the top ten hold around 3%. On this clone: Its antigen is undetermined.

Study findings and constraints: Specificity of a few CMV-associated chains for CMV antigens was verified in vitro.

The J gene is TRBJ1-1, the V gene TRBV5-1; the match to TRBD1 covers 7 bases. The clonotype comes from a woman aged 50 to 65 in good health and CMV-seropositive. Material: PBMCs. The CDR3 spells CASSSSGTDNTEAFF. The CDR3 DNA follows: TGCGCCAGCAGCTCTTCCGGGACAGATAACACTGAAGCTTTCTTT.